A single sample gave rise to the 25 T cell receptor beta chains below, sequenced in a study of human T cells and chemical hapten exposure. TCRdb re-derived calls from the RACE reads in MiXCR, one entry per CDR3 protein. This sample has a few hundred thousand distinct CDR3 sequences, with around 6% found just once. Time point denoted: patch test 2, 6 weeks after DPC sensitization. Treatment reported: therapeutic diphenylcyclopropenone sensitization with weekly scalp DPC. The material sequenced was whole blood, taken in connection with sensitization to the hapten diphenylcyclopropenone (DPC). The receptors stem from a young woman with alopecia areata. Some clones in this sample may be carry-over from other donors' samples.

This clonotype has only a few counts. The chain carries TRBV21-1 and TRBJ1-1; TRBD1 reflects the table's D call only, with no check against the DNA. TRBV21-1 is a documented pseudogene. The CDR3 is made up of 17 amino acids. The DNA for the CDR3 is TGTGCCAGCAGCAAAGGGGACAGGGGGGAGAGGAACACTGAAGCTTTCTTT. Its protein product is CASSKGDRGERNTEAFF.

V is TRBV20-1 and J is TRBJ2-2; 7 bases match TRBD2. The J segment lost 0 bases and the V segment lost 6 bases, leaving 10 bases of the junction unmatched. The CDR3 runs 16 residues. CDR1 and CDR2 from the germline V gene are DFQATT and SNEGSKA (reference sequence). The CDR3 sequence is CSALGGRGANTGELFF. CDR3 DNA: TGCAGTGCCCTTGGGGGGAGGGGCGCGAACACCGGGGAGCTGTTTTTT.

This clonotype was detected only a few times. The chain is built from TRBV5-1 and TRBJ1-2, with a tentative D call TRBD1 (6 bases). The CDR3 loop spans 14 amino acids. The V end lost 7 bases, the J end lost 4 bases, and 17 bases lay between the germline ends. Germline V gene data show CDR1 as SGHRS and CDR2 as YFSETQ. CDR3 loop: CASYPMDSTYGYTF. Written as DNA, the CDR3 is TGCGCCAGCTACCCGATGGACAGTACCTATGGCTACACCTTC.

In this sample, this clonotype turned up a few times. The V and J genes are TRBV3-1 and TRBJ1-1; D possibly corresponds to TRBD1 (5 bases). This CDR3 comprises 14 residues. Trimming stripped 3 bases from V and 0 bases from J, with 8 bases between. Germline V gene data show CDR1 as LGHDT and CDR2 as YNNKEL (reference sequence). The CDR3 DNA reads as TGTGCCAGCAGCCATGGGGCCATGAACACTGAAGCTTTCTTT. Amino acids: CASSHGAMNTEAFF.

The chain joins TRBV20-1 to TRBJ2-2; 11 nucleotides match TRBD2. The CDR3 covers 14 residues. V shed 3 bases, J shed 5 bases, and the junction held 2 bases outside the gene matches. Germline CDR1 is DFQATT and CDR2 is SNEGSKA (reference sequence). CDR3 sequence: CSASLAGGTGELFF. The CDR3 DNA is TGCAGTGCTAGCCTAGCGGGGGGAACCGGGGAGCTGTTTTTT.

J is TRBJ2-5 and V is TRBV7-2; perhaps TRBD1 as D (5 bases). V shed 6 bases and J shed 1 base, with 12 bases lying between them. Per germline, CDR1 SGHTA and CDR2 FQGNSA. This CDR3 spans 14 amino acids. The CDR3 coding sequence is TGTGCCAGCAGTGGGGCCCATCGCCAAGAGACCCAGTACTTC. Protein sequence: CASSGAHRQETQYF.

This clonotype has ten or more counts. J is TRBJ1-1 and V is TRBV6-1; TRBD1 agrees at 11 bases. The length of the CDR3 is 15 residues. Germline V gives CDR1 MNHNS, CDR2 SASEGT. The V gene end was trimmed by 2 bases and the J gene end by 5 bases; junction bases not matched to a gene: 4. The CDR3 here is CASSEMGQGVTEAFF. CDR3 sequence (DNA): TGTGCCAGCAGTGAAATGGGACAGGGGGTAACTGAAGCTTTCTTT.

This clonotype was picked up many times. The gene calls are TRBV18 and TRBJ1-6, with D possibly being TRBD1 (6 bases). V was cut by 5 bases and J by 8 bases, with 10 bases left in between. Germline V gives CDR1 KGHSH, CDR2 LQKENI. The CDR3 is 13 residues long. The CDR3 bases are TGTGCCAGCTCAACTAACAGGGATTCACCCCTCCACTTT. This codes for CASSTNRDSPLHF. Drawing the rest from reference TRBV18 and TRBJ1-6, the complete variable domain is NAGVMQNPRHLVRRRGQEARLRCSPMKGHSHVYWYRQLPEEGLKFMVYLQKENIIDESGMPKERFSAEFPKEGPSILRIQQVVRGDSAAYFCASSTNRDSPLHFGNGTRLTVT.

The V call is TRBV20-1, the J call TRBJ2-1; D is unresolved. The V gene's germline CDR1 is DFQATT and CDR2 SNEGSKA (reference sequence). This CDR3 region has 16 residues. V was shortened by 3 bases and J by 0 bases, with 15 bases between the two germline ends. CDR3 sequence reads: CSASPSDGRSYNEQFF. The CDR3 DNA reads TGCAGTGCTAGCCCTTCAGACGGCCGCTCCTACAATGAGCAGTTCTTC.

The V and J genes are TRBV7-2 and TRBJ2-1, with D perhaps TRBD2 (5 bases). The CDR3 runs 14 residues. In germline, CDR1 is SGHTA, CDR2 FQGNSA. The V gene lost 1 base and the J gene lost 8 bases, with 12 bases spanning the gap. CDR3: CASSLGVLAYEQFF. The CDR3 DNA is TGTGCCAGCAGCTTAGGCGTCCTAGCCTATGAGCAGTTCTTC.

This clonotype was seen at least ten times. CDR3 nucleotide sequence: TGTGCCAGCAGCTCCAGGGGCGTCTATGGCTACACCTTC. Residues: CASSSRGVYGYTF. The gene calls are TRBV7-8 and TRBJ1-2; tentatively, D is TRBD1 (6 bases). The CDR3 sequence is 13 residues long. CDR1 SGHVS and CDR2 FQNEAQ come from the germline V gene. Trimming pared 4 bases from V and 4 bases from J, leaving 10 bases between.

This clonotype has just a few counts. This rearrangement joins TRBV6-2 or TRBV6-3 to TRBJ1-1, with D tentatively TRBD1 (5 bases). The CDR3 extends over 13 amino acids. In germline, CDR1 is MNHEY, CDR2 SVGEGT. The ends were cut back, 5 bases at V and 5 bases at J, with 12 bases in the middle. The CDR3 region has the DNA TGTGCCAGCAGTCTATTCTCAGGGACTGAAGCTTTCTTT. Protein product: CASSLFSGTEAFF.

J is TRBJ1-5 and V is TRBV20-1, with TRBD1 as a possible D gene (6 bases). V lost 5 bases to trimming and J lost 1 base, with 9 bases between them. The CDR3 is made up of 13 amino acids. The V gene's germline CDR1 is DFQATT and CDR2 SNEGSKA (reference sequence). Here the CDR3 DNA reads TGCAGTGCTGGACAGCTAAGCAATCAGCCCCAGCATTTT. Its translation is CSAGQLSNQPQHF.

This clonotype showed up just a few times. This chain joins TRBV28 and TRBJ1-2, with a weak D call TRBD1 (5 bases). The germline V gene has CDR1 MDHEN and CDR2 SYDVKM. This CDR3 has 13 amino acids. V lost 6 bases and J lost 8, with 16 bases in between. In DNA, the CDR3 is TGTGCCAGCAGGCAAACCCCAGGGTACGGCTACACCTTC. This encodes CASRQTPGYGYTF.

This rearrangement joins TRBV14 to TRBJ1-2; perhaps TRBD1 as D (6 bases). This CDR3 spans 17 amino acids. Germline V gives CDR1 SGHDN, CDR2 FVKESK. V shed 3 bases and J shed 3 bases, with 20 bases lying between them. Here the CDR3 DNA reads TGTGCCAGCAGCCACCCACGGGGGGGGCCTCTCGACTATGGCTACACCTTC. Translation: CASSHPRGGPLDYGYTF.

This chain uses TRBV7-9 with TRBJ1-2; possibly TRBD1 for D (5 bases). The V and J ends lost 6 bases and 2 bases respectively, with 13 bases between them. The CDR3 covers 14 residues. The germline CDR1 and CDR2 sequences are SEHNR and FQNEAQ (reference sequence). The DNA for the CDR3 is TGTGCCAGCAGTAAGGAGGGGTGGAACTATGGCTACACCTTC. Encoded protein: CASSKEGWNYGYTF. The full variable domain, rest sourced from reference TRBV7-9 and TRBJ1-2, is DTGVSQNPRHKITKRGQNVTFRCDPISEHNRLYWYRQTLGQGPEFLTYFQNEAQLEKSRLLSDRFSAERPKGSFSTLEIQRTEQGDSAMYLCASSKEGWNYGYTFGSGTRLTVV.

The CDR3 DNA is TGTGCCAGCAGTTTTCGGGGGGCCCGGTACAATGAGCAGTTCTTC. This translates into CASSFRGARYNEQFF. The rearrangement uses TRBV12-3 or TRBV12-4 and TRBJ2-1; weak D call: TRBD2 (7 bases). Trimming took off 3 bases at V and 4 bases at J, with 13 bases between the two ends. This CDR3 is built from 15 residues.

This clonotype turned up a few times. The V gene is TRBV6-2 or TRBV6-3, the J gene TRBJ1-1; D uncertain. Germline V gene lookup returns CDR1 MNHEY and CDR2 SVGEGT. The germline V and J ends were trimmed by 0 bases and 0 bases, with 11 bases remaining between them. This CDR3 comprises 16 residues. This chain's CDR3 is CASSYSASEMNTEAFF. DNA of the CDR3: TGTGCCAGCAGTTACTCGGCCAGCGAGATGAACACTGAAGCTTTCTTT.

This clonotype was counted ten times or more. The chain links TRBV12-3 or TRBV12-4 to TRBJ1-6; 7 bases map to TRBD1. The J segment lost 10 bases and the V segment lost 5 bases, leaving 8 bases of the junction unmatched. The CDR3 runs 14 residues. CDR3 sequence: CASSARTGSSPLHF. CDR3 nucleotides: TGTGCCAGCAGTGCTCGGACAGGTTCCTCACCCCTCCACTTT.

This clonotype was detected ten times or more. This chain uses TRBV4-3 with TRBJ2-2, with D perhaps matching TRBD2 (5 bases). The CDR3 runs 17 residues. Between the trimmed V and J ends, which lost 1 base and 4 bases, there was a span of 16 bases. Germline V gene lookup returns CDR1 LGHNA and CDR2 YSLEER. The CDR3 nucleotides are TGCGCCAGCAGCCAAGTCTTAGGAGGCCGGAGCACCGGGGAGCTGTTTTTT. Amino acid sequence: CASSQVLGGRSTGELFF.

The chain employs TRBV6-6 and TRBJ2-3; TRBD1 matches 7 bases. Trimming removed 5 bases from V and 4 bases from J; junction bases left unmatched: 15. The germline gives CDR1 MNHNY, CDR2 SVGAGI (reference sequence). This CDR3 has 17 amino acids. CDR3 DNA sequence: TGTGCCAGCAGTACCGGGACAGACCCCTTAGGGGCAGATACGCAGTATTTT. As protein: CASSTGTDPLGADTQYF.

In this sample, this clonotype turned up many times. The chain carries TRBV6-5 and TRBJ1-4; 9 nucleotides match TRBD1. V was pared by 6 bases and J by 8 bases, with 10 bases of the junction left unmatched. The CDR3 runs to 15 residues. Germline CDR1 and CDR2: MNHEY and SVGAGI. Here the CDR3 reads CASSLGQGTGEKLFF. Written as DNA, the CDR3 is TGTGCCAGCAGCCTGGGACAGGGAACCGGAGAAAAACTGTTTTTT.

This clonotype has a count of ten or more. CDR3 DNA: TGCGCCAGCGCCACCACCGGGTCGAACACTGAAGCTTTCTTT. Residues: CASATTGSNTEAFF. The chain is built from TRBV5-1 and TRBJ1-1, with D hard to call. This CDR3 spans 14 amino acids. Looked up from germline, CDR1 is SGHRS and CDR2 is YFSETQ. V was trimmed by 7 bases and J by 1 base, leaving 14 bases between them.

This clonotype was seen at least ten times. The V and J genes are TRBV12-3 or TRBV12-4 and TRBJ2-7; D is possibly TRBD1 (5 bases). CDR3 length: 14 amino acids. Trimming removed 1 base from V and 0 bases from J, with 7 bases in between. The CDR3 region is CASSLGQLSYEQYF. CDR3 nucleotides: TGTGCCAGCAGTTTAGGACAGCTCTCCTACGAGCAGTACTTC.

This clonotype was seen at least ten times. This chain uses TRBV5-1 with TRBJ1-5, with a tentative D call TRBD1 (5 bases). Germline V gives CDR1 SGHRS, CDR2 YFSETQ. Deletions cut 0 bases from V and 1 base from J, with 5 bases between. The CDR3 sequence is 14 residues long. The CDR3 DNA reads TGCGCCAGCAGCTTGGGACAGAGCAATCAGCCCCAGCATTTT. Translation gives CASSLGQSNQPQHF.